A single sample gave rise to the 19 T cell receptor beta chains below, sequenced in a study of shared clonotypes between healthy human individuals (dated by TCRdb to between 2020 and 2021). Library preparation employed the immunoSEQ multiplex PCR assay. TCRdb stores this immuneACCESS table with in-frame sequences only. Part of the clones is absent; in the studies checked, under half of the shortfall reflects unresolved V genes, and no reason is known for the rest. Recorded for this sample are 2 million to 2.5 million clones; around 90% of them occurred a single time. The leading ten clones occupy about 0.41% of the sample. The sample taken for sequencing was naive CD4+ T cells from PBMCs. According to the study, the label for this sample's cell subset or site signals: CD45RA+ positively selected. These TCRs come from a man aged 18 to 29 in good health. Some clones in this sample may be carry-over from other donors' samples.

This chain links TRBV10-1 with TRBJ2-7, with 9 bases identical to TRBD1. This CDR3 has 14 amino acids. The V gene end was trimmed by 8 bases and the J gene end by 4 bases; junction bases not matched to a gene: 9. Germline CDR1 reads WNHNN; CDR2 reads SYGVQD (reference sequence). The CDR3 DNA sequence: TGCGCCAGCTCGTTAGGGGGACAGGGATACGAGCAGTACTTC. Residues: CASSLGGQGYEQYF.

The chain couples TRBV6-5 to TRBJ1-5; TRBD1 agrees at 10 bases. Trimming at V came to 7 bases and at J to 7 bases, leaving 10 bases not matched to a gene. Per germline, CDR1 MNHEY and CDR2 SVGAGI. The CDR3 is 15 residues long. The CDR3 reads CASKPGQGTRQPQHF. Here the CDR3 DNA reads TGTGCCAGCAAACCGGGACAGGGGACGAGACAGCCCCAGCATTTT.

The gene calls are TRBV18 and TRBJ1-2; 7 nucleotides agree with TRBD1. CDR1 and CDR2 (germline): KGHSH, LQKENI. This CDR3 is 14 amino acids long. The V segment lost 1 base and the J segment 6 bases; nucleotides outside the gene matches: 5. CDR3 in amino acids: CASSPRQGSDGYTF. In nucleotides, the CDR3 is TGTGCCAGCTCACCACGACAGGGATCCGATGGCTACACCTTC.

This clone was recorded once. The chain has TRBV5-1 and TRBJ2-2; 8 bases are shared with TRBD1. Germline values: CDR1 SGHRS, CDR2 YFSETQ. The length of the CDR3 is 15 residues. The J segment lost 5 bases and the V segment lost 4 bases, leaving 7 bases of the junction unmatched. The CDR3 DNA sequence: TGCGCCAGCAGCGGATGGACAGGGCGGACCGGGGAGCTGTTTTTT. Translation: CASSGWTGRTGELFF.

Comment on this clone: Mismatch with germline at one junction end may stem from a read error. This rearrangement joins TRBV7-8 to TRBJ2-1; maybe TRBD2 (5 bases). The CDR3 covers 15 residues. Germline V CDR1 and CDR2: SGHVS, FQNEAQ. CDR3 DNA: TGTGCCAGCAGCTTATTGGGGAGCTCCTGCAATGAGCAGTTCTTC. Protein: CASSLLGSSCNEQFF. The full variable domain, completed using reference TRBV7-8 and TRBJ2-1, is GAGVSQSPRYKVAKRGQDVALRCDPISGHVSLFWYQQALGQGPEFLTYFQNEAQLDKSGLPSDRFFAERPEGSVSTLKIQRTQQEDSAVYLCASSLLGSSCNEQFFGPGTRLTVL.

The J gene is TRBJ1-3, the V gene TRBV5-1; no clear D. With 4 bases removed from V and 6 bases from J, the gap between germline ends came to 20 bases. CDR3 length: 16 residues. Germline V CDR1 and CDR2: SGHRS, YFSETQ. CDR3 in DNA: TGCGCCAGCAGCGAGAACCCACTGGGGAACGAAAACACCATATATTTT. Translating it yields CASSENPLGNENTIYF.

The chain joins TRBV7-2 to TRBJ1-4, with TRBD1 as a possible D gene (5 bases). The CDR3 has 16 residues. Germline-derived CDR1 and CDR2 are SGHTA and FQGNSA. With 3 bases removed from V and 8 bases from J, the gap between germline ends came to 19 bases. The CDR3 loop reads CASSFFQGGAEEKLFF. The CDR3 region has the DNA TGTGCCAGCAGCTTCTTTCAGGGAGGGGCGGAGGAAAAACTGTTTTTT. The full variable domain, in which reference TRBV7-2 and TRBJ1-4 provide the parts outside the CDR3, is GAGVSQSPSNKVTEKGKDVELRCDPISGHTALYWYRQSLGQGLEFLIYFQGNSAPDKSGLPSDRFSAERTGGSVSTLTIQRTQQEDSAVYLCASSFFQGGAEEKLFFGSGTQLSVL.

To note about this clone: The sample has other DNA sequences that encode this CDR3 too. The gene calls are TRBV10-3 and TRBJ1-2; the D gene is possibly TRBD1 (5 bases). Trimming pared 7 bases from V and 7 bases from J, leaving 16 bases between. The CDR3 sequence is 13 residues long. CDR1 is ENHRY, CDR2 SYGVKD, per germline. The CDR3 DNA reads TGTGCCATCACCGTCGACAGAGGTAGTGGCTACACCTTC. Translating gives CAITVDRGSGYTF.

CDR3 region: CASSPDRAPETQYF. The CDR3 bases are TGTGCCAGCTCACCAGACAGGGCCCCGGAGACCCAGTACTTC. The V call is TRBV18, the J call TRBJ2-5; TRBD1 matches 7 bases. The CDR3 sequence is 14 residues long. Per the germline V gene, CDR1 is KGHSH and CDR2 is LQKENI. Losses at the gene ends were 2 bases for V and 5 bases for J; bases not matched to a gene: 5.

This rearrangement joins TRBV6-1 to TRBJ2-7, with 7 positions matching TRBD1. CDR1 and CDR2 (germline): MNHNS, SASEGT. This CDR3 has 13 residues. After removal of 6 bases from V and 5 bases from J, the junction contained 7 bases not matched to a gene. CDR3 sequence (DNA): TGTGCCAGCAGAGACAGGGTGTTTGACGAGCAGTACTTC. This encodes CASRDRVFDEQYF.

The rearrangement links TRBV6-1 to TRBJ2-7; the D gene is possibly TRBD1 (5 bases). This CDR3 has 16 residues. Trimming pared 4 bases from V and 1 base from J, leaving 17 bases between. Germline CDR1 is MNHNS and CDR2 is SASEGT. CDR3: CASSGSLGGQSYEQYF. In DNA, the CDR3 is TGTGCCAGCAGTGGAAGCCTGGGCGGACAATCCTACGAGCAGTACTTC.

This chain joins TRBV5-5 and TRBJ2-3; 8 bases match TRBD2. V lost 2 bases to trimming and J lost 1 base; unmatched junction nucleotides: 6. This CDR3 spans 16 amino acids. Germline lookup yields CDR1 SGHKS and CDR2 YYEKEE (reference sequence). CDR3 region: CASSLRLAPGTDTQYF. For the CDR3, the DNA is TGTGCCAGCAGCTTAAGACTAGCGCCCGGCACAGATACGCAGTATTTT.

In regard to this clone: The identical CDR3 is also encoded by other nucleotide sequences in the sample. The chain joins TRBV7-2 to TRBJ2-5; D might be TRBD1 (6 bases). Germline CDR1 SGHTA, CDR2 FQGNSA. V was cut by 2 bases and J by 5 bases, with 9 bases left in between. CDR3 length: 13 residues. The CDR3 region is CASSLPGVETQYF. For the CDR3, the DNA is TGTGCCAGCAGCTTACCAGGGGTTGAGACCCAGTACTTC. Drawing the rest from reference TRBV7-2 and TRBJ2-5, the complete variable domain is GAGVSQSPSNKVTEKGKDVELRCDPISGHTALYWYRQSLGQGLEFLIYFQGNSAPDKSGLPSDRFSAERTGGSVSTLTIQRTQQEDSAVYLCASSLPGVETQYFGPGTRLLVL.

The chain links TRBV6-6 to TRBJ2-2; the D gene could be TRBD1 or TRBD2 (5 bases each). Trimming cost V 6 bases and J 6 bases, with 11 bases left between them. The CDR3 consists of 13 residues. The germline gives CDR1 MNHNY, CDR2 SVGAGI (reference sequence). The CDR3 sequence: CASRRRGAGELFF. CDR3 coding DNA: TGTGCCAGCAGACGAAGGGGAGCCGGGGAGCTGTTTTTT.

DNA for the CDR3: TGCGCCAGCAGCTCCTGGACTAGCGGGAGATCTAATCCCGACACCGGGGAGCTGTTTTTT. Amino acid sequence: CASSSWTSGRSNPDTGELFF. The rearrangement links TRBV5-1 to TRBJ2-2, with TRBD2 matching 13 bases. Germline values: CDR1 SGHRS, CDR2 YFSETQ. The CDR3 runs to 20 residues. The V and J ends lost 3 bases and 3 bases, in that order; junction bases with no gene match: 14.

The CDR3 protein is CASSYLAGARNEQFF. The CDR3 nucleotides are TGTGCCAGCAGCTACCTAGCGGGAGCGAGAAATGAGCAGTTCTTC. V and J are TRBV9 and TRBJ2-1; 10 positions agree with TRBD2. Trimming took 4 bases from V and 7 from J; bases not matched to a gene: 8. This CDR3 is 15 amino acids long. Germline V gene lookup returns CDR1 SGDLS and CDR2 YYNGEE.

This chain links TRBV18 with TRBJ1-5; 12 nucleotides match TRBD1. The germline V gene has CDR1 KGHSH and CDR2 LQKENI. After removal of 2 bases from V and 6 bases from J, the junction contained 8 bases not matched to a gene. The CDR3 length is 17 residues. This CDR3 is CASSPSNLGQGAQPQHF. The CDR3, as DNA: TGTGCCAGCTCACCATCCAATTTGGGACAGGGGGCTCAGCCCCAGCATTTT.

The chain carries TRBV7-3 and TRBJ2-5; tentatively, D is TRBD1 (5 bases). Trimming removed 3 bases from V and 5 bases from J, with 16 bases in between. The CDR3 sequence is 15 residues long. Germline V CDR1 and CDR2: SGHTA, FQGTGA. The DNA of the CDR3 is TGTGCCAGCAGCTTTGGACAAACCCTGGGGGAGACCCAGTACTTC. Amino acid sequence: CASSFGQTLGETQYF.

The rearrangement uses TRBV4-1 and TRBJ2-5, with 9 bases identical to TRBD2. Germline CDR1 reads MGHRA; CDR2 reads YSYEKL. The length of the CDR3 is 15 residues. Trimming at V came to 4 bases and at J to 4 bases, leaving 7 bases not matched to a gene. The CDR3 reads CASSPWTSVAETQYF. CDR3 DNA: TGCGCCAGCAGCCCCTGGACTAGCGTGGCAGAGACCCAGTACTTC.